These T cell receptor beta chains were read from a single sample in a study of Ad26.COV2.S vaccination and SARS-CoV-2 variants. TCRdb's copy holds only in-frame clones and misses some; the assay was immunoSEQ multiplex PCR. Of a few hundred thousand clones listed, about 90% are singletons. The sample here was peripheral blood, taken in a trial of Ad26.COV2.S vaccine versus placebo. The receptors were sampled from a person between 18 and 60 years old who received the Ad26.COV2.S COVID-19 vaccine or a placebo. CDR3s include the opening cysteine and the closing phenylalanine or tryptophan. A D gene is named only where the DNA matches it firmly. The listing skips clone size in some rows; elsewhere it reads once, few, many or a size class.

J: TRBJ1-5; D: .; V: TRBV6-2/TRBV6-3; size: .; CDR3: CASSYSGTKLRRDRNQPQHF; DNA: TGTGCCAGCAGTTACTCCGGGACAAAACTTCGAAGGGATCGCAATCAGCCCCAGCATTTT
J: TRBJ2-3; D: .; V: TRBV19; size: .; CDR3: CASSISQMHTDTQYF; DNA: TGTGCCAGTAGTATCAGCCAGATGCACACAGATACGCAGTATTTT
J: TRBJ2-6; D: .; V: TRBV6-4; size: .; CDR3: CASSDSSSGANVLTF; DNA: TGTGCCAGCAGTGATAGCTCGTCTGGGGCCAACGTCCTGACTTTC
J: TRBJ1-1; D: TRBD1; V: TRBV5-8; size: .; CDR3: CASSKGTGENTEAFF; DNA: TGTGCCAGCAGCAAGGGGACAGGGGAGAACACTGAAGCTTTCTTT
J: TRBJ2-7; D: TRBD2; V: TRBV9; size: .; CDR3: CASSVGGGGGYEQYF; DNA: TGTGCCAGCAGCGTAGGCGGGGGAGGAGGCTACGAGCAGTACTTC
J: TRBJ1-5; D: .; V: TRBV5-1; size: .; CDR3: CASSSLGGLNQPQHF; DNA: TGCGCCAGCAGCAGCCTGGGGGGGCTGAATCAGCCCCAGCATTTT
J: TRBJ1-2; D: .; V: TRBV7-2; size: .; CDR3: CASSFAYGYGYTF; DNA: TGTGCCAGCAGCTTCGCATACGGGTATGGCTACACCTTC
J: TRBJ2-1; D: .; V: TRBV6-2/TRBV6-3; size: .; CDR3: CASSRTHSSYNEQFF; DNA: TGTGCCAGCAGTAGGACGCACAGCTCCTACAATGAGCAGTTCTTC
J: TRBJ2-3; D: TRBD2; V: TRBV5-6; size: .; CDR3: CASSWGGNTQYF; DNA: TGTGCCAGCAGCTGGGGGGGAAATACGCAGTATTTT
J: TRBJ1-5; D: TRBD1; V: TRBV27; size: .; CDR3: CASSLDRGNQPQHF; DNA: TGTGCCAGCAGCTTGGACAGGGGGAATCAGCCCCAGCATTTT
J: TRBJ1-2; D: TRBD1; V: TRBV18; size: .; CDR3: CASSYIPGDRVGYTF; DNA: TGTGCCAGCTCATATATCCCGGGGGACAGGGTTGGCTACACCTTC
J: TRBJ1-3; D: .; V: TRBV4-3; size: .; CDR3: CASSQDIAGGSGNTIYF; DNA: TGCGCCAGCAGCCAAGATATCGCTGGCGGCTCTGGAAACACCATATATTTT
J: TRBJ2-2; D: TRBD1; V: TRBV14; size: once; CDR3: CASSHRTGVTGELFF; DNA: TGTGCCAGCAGCCACCGGACAGGGGTAACCGGGGAGCTGTTTTTT
J: TRBJ1-2; D: TRBD1; V: TRBV3-1/TRBV3-2; size: .; CDR3: CASSQATGRGGYTF; DNA: TGTGCCAGCAGCCAAGCGACAGGGAGGGGTGGCTACACCTTC
J: TRBJ2-2; D: .; V: TRBV5-1; size: .; CDR3: CASSSYRADTGELFF; DNA: TGCGCCAGCAGCTCGTACAGGGCAGACACCGGGGAGCTGTTTTTT
J: TRBJ1-1; D: TRBD1; V: TRBV9; size: .; CDR3: CASSVAGQMTEAFF; DNA: TGTGCCAGCAGCGTAGCGGGACAGATGACTGAAGCTTTCTTT
J: TRBJ1-1; D: .; V: TRBV3-1/TRBV3-2; size: .; CDR3: CASSQREGGGEAFF; DNA: TGTGCCAGCAGCCAAAGGGAGGGGGGAGGTGAAGCTTTCTTT
J: TRBJ1-2; D: .; V: TRBV3-1/TRBV3-2; size: once; CDR3: CASSQEAGNYGYTF; DNA: TGTGCCAGCAGCCAAGAGGCAGGGAACTATGGCTACACCTTC
J: TRBJ1-1; D: .; V: TRBV27; size: .; CDR3: CASADVRVGNTEAFF; DNA: TGTGCCAGCGCCGATGTAAGAGTCGGGAACACTGAAGCTTTCTTT
J: TRBJ1-2; D: .; V: TRBV6-2/TRBV6-3; size: .; CDR3: CASTPITGHDGYTF; DNA: TGTGCCAGCACCCCGATAACAGGGCACGATGGCTACACCTTC
J: TRBJ2-4; D: TRBD1; V: TRBV4-3; size: few; CDR3: CASSQVGGTGGLIQYF; DNA: TGCGCCAGCAGCCAAGTGGGAGGGACAGGGGGCCTCATTCAGTACTTC
J: TRBJ2-2; D: .; V: TRBV9; size: .; CDR3: CASSPGISNTGELFF; DNA: TGTGCCAGCAGCCCAGGGATATCGAACACCGGGGAGCTGTTTTTT
J: TRBJ1-2; D: .; V: TRBV3-1/TRBV3-2; size: .; CDR3: CATTPKGDVSGYTF; DNA: TGTGCCACCACACCGAAAGGGGATGTGAGTGGCTACACCTTC
J: TRBJ1-2; D: TRBD1; V: TRBV7-9; size: .; CDR3: CASSFEPDRSNYGYTF; DNA: TGTGCCAGCAGCTTCGAGCCGGACAGGAGTAACTATGGCTACACCTTC
J: TRBJ2-1; D: .; V: TRBV4-1; size: .; CDR3: CASSQDGSSYNEQFF; DNA: TGCGCCAGCAGCCAAGACGGGAGCTCCTACAATGAGCAGTTCTTC
J: TRBJ1-5; D: .; V: TRBV2; size: .; CDR3: CASSQGGNQPQHF; DNA: TGTGCCAGCAGTCAAGGGGGCAATCAGCCCCAGCATTTT
J: TRBJ1-5; D: .; V: TRBV5-6; size: .; CDR3: CASSPWQQPQHF; DNA: TGTGCCAGCAGCCCCTGGCAGCAGCCCCAGCATTTT
J: TRBJ1-5; D: .; V: TRBV15; size: .; CDR3: CATSRPGGGLLNQPQHF; DNA: TGTGCCACCAGCAGACCCGGGGGGGGCCTACTCAATCAGCCCCAGCATTTT
J: TRBJ2-3; D: .; V: TRBV6-2/TRBV6-3; size: .; CDR3: CASSYGLYTDTQYF; DNA: TGTGCCAGCAGTTACGGCCTCTATACAGATACGCAGTATTTT
J: TRBJ1-1; D: TRBD1; V: TRBV5-8; size: .; CDR3: CASSPDRGYTEAFF; DNA: TGTGCCAGCAGCCCTGACAGGGGCTACACTGAAGCTTTCTTT
J: TRBJ1-3; D: .; V: TRBV6-2/TRBV6-3; size: .; CDR3: CASSYGGTGNTIYF; DNA: TGTGCCAGCAGTTACGGAGGAACGGGAAACACCATATATTTT
J: TRBJ1-1; D: TRBD1; V: TRBV7-2; size: .; CDR3: CASSLDRGSTEAFF; DNA: TGTGCCAGCAGCCTCGACAGGGGAAGCACTGAAGCTTTCTTT